The rows below give T cell receptor beta chains drawn from one sample of a study of blood T cell repertoires in COVID-19. The repertoire was sequenced with immunoSEQ multiplex PCR; TCRdb's copy has only in-frame clones and lacks some. The profile shows roughly 250,000 clones, 86% of them singletons. Sequenced: peripheral blood. The receptors originated from a man in his forties who had recovered from COVID-19. CDR3s include the opening cysteine and the closing phenylalanine or tryptophan. Rows give clone size only sometimes, using once, few, many, or a class for an expanded clone.

j_call clone_size v_call cdr3_aa
TRBJ1-2 . TRBV19 CASSFVGAEASGYTF
TRBJ2-5 . TRBV7-2 CASSLPSGLQETQYF
TRBJ2-7 . TRBV6-2/TRBV6-3 CASSRQGYEQYF
TRBJ1-4 . TRBV28 CAIRGGEKLFF
TRBJ2-3 . TRBV18 CASSPDFTDTQYF
TRBJ2-7 . TRBV20-1 CSASRGYEQYF
TRBJ2-3 few TRBV7-9 CASSLVQHRGANTDTQYF
TRBJ1-5 . TRBV2 CASSEARGMVGQPHHF
TRBJ2-4 . TRBV12-5 CASGLVRGGFYF
TRBJ1-5 once TRBV27 CASRTGAWDNQPQHF
TRBJ1-2 . TRBV6-1 CASSERTGSGYTF
TRBJ1-1 . TRBV7-9 CASSSPGDTEAFF
TRBJ2-7 . TRBV5-1 CASSLVLAITNEQYF
TRBJ1-3 once TRBV29-1 CSVEEQGTRNTIYF
TRBJ2-3 . TRBV3-1/TRBV3-2 CASSGLAGTDTQYF
TRBJ2-1 . TRBV11-2 CASSLLGQASRGEQFF
TRBJ2-6 . TRBV9 CASTGPPGTSRSGANVLTF
TRBJ2-7 . TRBV5-1 CASSRQGYTYEQYF
TRBJ2-7 . TRBV7-6 CASRRTGSNEQYF
TRBJ1-1 . TRBV19 CASSLGQLNTEAFF
TRBJ2-3 once TRBV6-2/TRBV6-3 CASSNRDTQYF
TRBJ1-4 . TRBV6-5 CASSSRTVATNEKLFF
TRBJ2-4 once TRBV19 CASSIGVLSYF
TRBJ1-2 . TRBV7-9 CASSSTGGGGYTF
TRBJ2-7 . TRBV5-4 CASSAPGTGGIEQYF
TRBJ2-2 . TRBV10-3 CAIKSQGNTGELFF
TRBJ1-4 once TRBV6-5 CASSRPGRGEKLFF
TRBJ2-5 . TRBV10-3 CAISVSGTSGGSVTQYF
TRBJ1-4 once TRBV7-8 CASSLAGGGEKLFF
TRBJ1-6 . TRBV5-1 CASSTDRVYNSPLHF
TRBJ2-1 . TRBV5-1 CASSPTSGPKVDEQFF
TRBJ1-5 . TRBV5-8 CASSLSGSRNQPQHF
TRBJ2-7 once TRBV27 CASSLGLAGAEQYF
TRBJ2-2 . TRBV12-5 CASGLRASGVNTGELFF
TRBJ2-7 . TRBV6-2/TRBV6-3 CASSSPPSRGPYEQYF
TRBJ1-5 . TRBV27 CASRPGTGRNQPQHF
TRBJ1-2 few TRBV15 CATSRVRRSSGGYTF